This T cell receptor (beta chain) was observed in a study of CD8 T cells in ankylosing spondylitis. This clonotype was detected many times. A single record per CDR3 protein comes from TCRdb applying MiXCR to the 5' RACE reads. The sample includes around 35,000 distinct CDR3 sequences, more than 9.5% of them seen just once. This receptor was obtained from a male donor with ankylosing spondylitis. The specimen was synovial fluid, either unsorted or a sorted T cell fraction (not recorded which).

CDR3 DNA: TGTGCCAGCAGTCTCCCCGGAAAGGGGGTTAGCAATGAGCAGTTCTTC. Protein: CASSLPGKGVSNEQFF. The V and J genes are TRBV28 and TRBJ2-1; TRBD1 might be the D (6 bases). CDR3 length equals 16 residues. Germline loops: CDR1 MDHEN, CDR2 SYDVKM. Trimming shortened V by 5 bases and J by 6 bases, and 20 bases separated the two germline ends.